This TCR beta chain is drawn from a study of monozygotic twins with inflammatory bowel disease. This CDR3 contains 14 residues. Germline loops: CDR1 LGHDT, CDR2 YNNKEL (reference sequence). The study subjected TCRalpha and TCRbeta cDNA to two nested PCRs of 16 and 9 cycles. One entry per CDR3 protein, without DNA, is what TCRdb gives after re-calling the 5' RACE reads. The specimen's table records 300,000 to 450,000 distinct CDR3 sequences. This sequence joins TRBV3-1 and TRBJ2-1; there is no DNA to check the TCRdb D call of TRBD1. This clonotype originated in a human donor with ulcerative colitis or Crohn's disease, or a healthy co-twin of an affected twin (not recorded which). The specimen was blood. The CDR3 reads CASSQAGAWGEQFF.